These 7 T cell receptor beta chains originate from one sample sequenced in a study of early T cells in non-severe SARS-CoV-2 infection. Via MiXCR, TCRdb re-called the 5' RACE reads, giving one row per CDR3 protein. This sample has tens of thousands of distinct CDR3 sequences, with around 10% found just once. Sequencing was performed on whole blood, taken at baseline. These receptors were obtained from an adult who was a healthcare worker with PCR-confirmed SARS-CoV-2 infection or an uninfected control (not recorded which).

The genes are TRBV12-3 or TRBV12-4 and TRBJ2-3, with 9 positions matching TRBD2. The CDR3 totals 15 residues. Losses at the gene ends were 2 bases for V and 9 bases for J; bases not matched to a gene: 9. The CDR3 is CASSLFVTSGDTQYF. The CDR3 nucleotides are TGTGCCAGCAGTTTATTTGTGACTAGCGGAGACACGCAGTATTTT.

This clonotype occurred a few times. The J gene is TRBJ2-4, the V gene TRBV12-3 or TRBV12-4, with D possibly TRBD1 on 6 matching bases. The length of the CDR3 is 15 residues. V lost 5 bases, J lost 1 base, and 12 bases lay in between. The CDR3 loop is CASSPRQAAKNIQYF. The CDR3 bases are TGTGCCAGCAGTCCCCGACAGGCGGCCAAAAACATTCAGTACTTC.

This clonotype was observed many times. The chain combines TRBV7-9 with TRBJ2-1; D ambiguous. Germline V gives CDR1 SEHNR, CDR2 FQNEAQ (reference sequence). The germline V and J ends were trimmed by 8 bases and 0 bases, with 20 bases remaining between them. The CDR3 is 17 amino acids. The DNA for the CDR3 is TGTGCCAGCTGCCCCCCCCCTACGAAAAGCTCCTACAATGAGCAGTTCTTC. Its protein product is CASCPPPTKSSYNEQFF.

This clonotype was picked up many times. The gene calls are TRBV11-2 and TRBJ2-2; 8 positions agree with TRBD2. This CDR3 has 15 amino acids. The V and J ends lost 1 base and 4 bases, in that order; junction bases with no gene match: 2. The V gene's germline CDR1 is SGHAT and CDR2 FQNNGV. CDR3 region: CASSLGGGRTGELFF. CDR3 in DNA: TGTGCCAGCAGCTTAGGCGGGGGGCGCACCGGGGAGCTGTTTTTT.

CDR3 DNA: TGCGCCAGCAGCCACCGGGACGGCCCCTACGAGCAGTACTTC. Translated: CASSHRDGPYEQYF. The chain is built from TRBV4-1 and TRBJ2-7; possibly TRBD1 or TRBD2 for D (5 bases each). Trimming took 3 bases from V and 2 from J, leaving 11 bases between them. The germline V gene has CDR1 MGHRA and CDR2 YSYEKL. The CDR3 totals 14 residues.

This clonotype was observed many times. The CDR3 loop reads CASSPRMPKNIQYF. In DNA, the CDR3 is TGTGCCAGCAGCCCCCGGATGCCAAAAAACATTCAGTACTTC. V is TRBV7-9 and J is TRBJ2-4; unclear D gene. V was shortened by 5 bases and J by 4 bases, with 12 bases between the two germline ends. This CDR3 is built from 14 residues. Per the germline V gene, CDR1 is SEHNR and CDR2 is FQNEAQ (reference sequence).

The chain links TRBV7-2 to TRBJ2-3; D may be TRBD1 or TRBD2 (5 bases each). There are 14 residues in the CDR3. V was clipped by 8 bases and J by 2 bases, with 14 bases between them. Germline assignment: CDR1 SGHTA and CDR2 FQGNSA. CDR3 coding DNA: TGTGCCAGCGCGTTCCGGGACCTCACAGATACGCAGTATTTT. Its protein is CASAFRDLTDTQYF.